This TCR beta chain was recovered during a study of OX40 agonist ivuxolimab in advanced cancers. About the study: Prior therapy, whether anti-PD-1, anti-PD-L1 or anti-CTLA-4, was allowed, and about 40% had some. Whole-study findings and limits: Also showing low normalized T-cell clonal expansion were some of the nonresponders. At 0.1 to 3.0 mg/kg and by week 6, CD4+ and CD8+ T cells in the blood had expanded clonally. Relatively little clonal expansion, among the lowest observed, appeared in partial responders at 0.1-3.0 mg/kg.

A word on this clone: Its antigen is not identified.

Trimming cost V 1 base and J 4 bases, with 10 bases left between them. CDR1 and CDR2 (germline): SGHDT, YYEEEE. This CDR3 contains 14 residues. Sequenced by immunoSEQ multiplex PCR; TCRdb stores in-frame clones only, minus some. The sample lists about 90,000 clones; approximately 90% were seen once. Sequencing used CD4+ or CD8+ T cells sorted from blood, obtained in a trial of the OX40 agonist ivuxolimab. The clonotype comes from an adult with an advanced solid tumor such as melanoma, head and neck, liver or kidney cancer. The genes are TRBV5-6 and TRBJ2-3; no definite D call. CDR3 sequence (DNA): TGTGCCAGCAGCTTGTCCCCTGCCGCAGATACGCAGTATTTT. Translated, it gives CASSLSPAADTQYF.